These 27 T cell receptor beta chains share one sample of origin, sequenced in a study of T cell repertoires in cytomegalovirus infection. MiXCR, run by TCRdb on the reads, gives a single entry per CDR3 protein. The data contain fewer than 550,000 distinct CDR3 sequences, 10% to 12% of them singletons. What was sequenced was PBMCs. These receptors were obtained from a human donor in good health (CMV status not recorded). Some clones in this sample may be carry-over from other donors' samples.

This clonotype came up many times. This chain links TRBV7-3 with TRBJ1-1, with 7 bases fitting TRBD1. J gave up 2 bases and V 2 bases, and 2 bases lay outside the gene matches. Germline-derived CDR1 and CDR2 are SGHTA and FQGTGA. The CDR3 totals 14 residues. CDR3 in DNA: TGTGCCAGCAGCTTAGACAGGGACAACACTGAAGCTTTCTTT. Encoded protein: CASSLDRDNTEAFF.

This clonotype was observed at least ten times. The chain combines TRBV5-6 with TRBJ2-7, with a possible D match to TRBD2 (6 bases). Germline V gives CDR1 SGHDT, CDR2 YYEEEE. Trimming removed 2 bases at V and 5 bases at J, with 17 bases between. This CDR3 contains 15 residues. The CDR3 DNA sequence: TGTGCCAGCAGCTTCGTCTCGGCCGGGGGTCACGAGCAGTACTTC. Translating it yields CASSFVSAGGHEQYF.

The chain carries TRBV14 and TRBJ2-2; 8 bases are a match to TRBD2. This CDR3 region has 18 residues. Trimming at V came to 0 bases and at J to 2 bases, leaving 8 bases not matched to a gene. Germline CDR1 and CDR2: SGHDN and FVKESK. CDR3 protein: CASSQDFLAGLNTGELFF. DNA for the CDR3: TGTGCCAGCAGCCAAGATTTTCTAGCGGGCCTTAACACCGGGGAGCTGTTTTTT.

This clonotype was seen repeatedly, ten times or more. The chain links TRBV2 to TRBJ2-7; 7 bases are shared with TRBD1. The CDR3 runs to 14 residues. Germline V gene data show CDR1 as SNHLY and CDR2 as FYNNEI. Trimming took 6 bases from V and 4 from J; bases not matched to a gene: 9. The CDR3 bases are TGTGCCAGCAGCTCCGGGACAGTGGATTACGAGCAGTACTTC. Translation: CASSSGTVDYEQYF.

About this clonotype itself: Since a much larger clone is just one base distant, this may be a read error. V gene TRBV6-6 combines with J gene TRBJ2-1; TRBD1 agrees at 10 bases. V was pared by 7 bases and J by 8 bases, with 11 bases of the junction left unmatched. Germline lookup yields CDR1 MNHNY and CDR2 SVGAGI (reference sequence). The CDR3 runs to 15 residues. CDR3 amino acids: CASTERDRGKDEQFF. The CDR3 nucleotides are TGTGCCAGCACCGAGAGGGACAGGGGCAAAGATGAGCAGTTCTTC.

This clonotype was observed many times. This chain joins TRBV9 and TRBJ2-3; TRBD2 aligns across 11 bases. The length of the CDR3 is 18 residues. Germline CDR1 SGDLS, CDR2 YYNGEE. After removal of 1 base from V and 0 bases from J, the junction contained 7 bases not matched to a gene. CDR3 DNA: TGTGCCAGCAGCGTACTCCCCGGGACTAGCGGAAGCACAGATACGCAGTATTTT. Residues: CASSVLPGTSGSTDTQYF.

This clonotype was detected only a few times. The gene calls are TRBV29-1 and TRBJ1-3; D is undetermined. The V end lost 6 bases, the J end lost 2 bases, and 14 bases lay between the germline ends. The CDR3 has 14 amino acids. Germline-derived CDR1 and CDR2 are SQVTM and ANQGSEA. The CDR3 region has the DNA TGCAGCGTCCAAAACGCGGGAACTGGAAACACCATATATTTT. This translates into CSVQNAGTGNTIYF.

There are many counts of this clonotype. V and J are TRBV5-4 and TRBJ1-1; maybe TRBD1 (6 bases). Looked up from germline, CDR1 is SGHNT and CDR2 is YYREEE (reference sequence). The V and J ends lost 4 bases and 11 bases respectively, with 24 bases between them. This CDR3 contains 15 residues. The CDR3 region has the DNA TGTGCCAGCAGCCCCCGACTACAGGGTGGGGTGTTCGCTTTCTTT. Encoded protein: CASSPRLQGGVFAFF.

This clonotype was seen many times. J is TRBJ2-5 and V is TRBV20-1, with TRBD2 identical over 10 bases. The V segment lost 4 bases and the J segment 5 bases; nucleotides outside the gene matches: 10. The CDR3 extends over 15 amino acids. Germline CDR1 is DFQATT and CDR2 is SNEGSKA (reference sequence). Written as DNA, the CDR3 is TGCAGTGCTACTCCTACTAGCGGGGAATCGGAGACCCAGTACTTC. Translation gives CSATPTSGESETQYF.

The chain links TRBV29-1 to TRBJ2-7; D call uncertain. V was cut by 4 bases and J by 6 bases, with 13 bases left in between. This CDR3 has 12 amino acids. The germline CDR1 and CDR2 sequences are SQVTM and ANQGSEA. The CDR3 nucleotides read TGCAGCGTTGTTCGAGGCTTTAGCGAGCAGTACTTC. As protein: CSVVRGFSEQYF.

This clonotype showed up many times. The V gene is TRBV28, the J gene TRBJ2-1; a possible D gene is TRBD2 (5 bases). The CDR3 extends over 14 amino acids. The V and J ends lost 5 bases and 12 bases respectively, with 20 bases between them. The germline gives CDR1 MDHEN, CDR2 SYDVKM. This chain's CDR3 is CASSPFAGLGRQFF. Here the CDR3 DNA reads TGTGCCAGCAGTCCGTTCGCGGGTCTCGGGCGGCAGTTCTTC. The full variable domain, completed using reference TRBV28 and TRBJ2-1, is DVKVTQSSRYLVKRTGEKVFLECVQDMDHENMFWYRQDPGLGLRLIYFSYDVKMKEKGDIPEGYSVSREKKERFSLILESASTNQTSMYLCASSPFAGLGRQFFGPGTRLTVL.

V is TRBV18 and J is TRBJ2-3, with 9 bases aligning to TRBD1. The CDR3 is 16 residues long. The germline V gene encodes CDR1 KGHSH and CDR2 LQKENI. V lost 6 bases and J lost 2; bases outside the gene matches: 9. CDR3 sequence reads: CASSARGTGLTDTQYF. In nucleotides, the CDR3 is TGTGCCAGCTCGGCCCGGGGGACAGGGCTCACAGATACGCAGTATTTT.

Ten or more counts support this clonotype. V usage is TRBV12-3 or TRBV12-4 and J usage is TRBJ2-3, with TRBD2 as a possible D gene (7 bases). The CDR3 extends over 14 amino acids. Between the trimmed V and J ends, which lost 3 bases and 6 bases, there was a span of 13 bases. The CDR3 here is CASSLRGPRDTQYF. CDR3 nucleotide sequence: TGTGCCAGCAGTTTGCGGGGGCCGAGGGATACGCAGTATTTT.

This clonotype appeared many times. The CDR3 is CASSLSAPANTGELFF. As DNA, the CDR3 is TGTGCCAGCAGCTTATCAGCACCCGCGAACACCGGGGAGCTGTTTTTT. The V gene is TRBV7-8, the J gene TRBJ2-2, with D uncertain. Looked up from germline, CDR1 is SGHVS and CDR2 is FQNEAQ. The CDR3 is made up of 16 amino acids. V lost 2 bases and J lost 0, with 10 bases in between.

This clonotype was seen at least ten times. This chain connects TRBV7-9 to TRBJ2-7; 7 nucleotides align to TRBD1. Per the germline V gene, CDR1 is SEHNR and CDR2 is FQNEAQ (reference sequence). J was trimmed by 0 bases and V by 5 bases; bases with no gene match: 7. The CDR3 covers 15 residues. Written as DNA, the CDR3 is TGTGCCAGCAGCCTAACAGGGGCAATCTCCTACGAGCAGTACTTC. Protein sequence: CASSLTGAISYEQYF.

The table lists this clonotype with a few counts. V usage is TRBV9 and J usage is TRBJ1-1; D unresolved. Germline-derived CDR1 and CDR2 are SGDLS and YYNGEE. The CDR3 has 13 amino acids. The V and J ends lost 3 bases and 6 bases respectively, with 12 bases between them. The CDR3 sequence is CASSGNTHSEAFF. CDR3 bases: TGTGCCAGCAGCGGGAACACCCATTCTGAAGCTTTCTTT.

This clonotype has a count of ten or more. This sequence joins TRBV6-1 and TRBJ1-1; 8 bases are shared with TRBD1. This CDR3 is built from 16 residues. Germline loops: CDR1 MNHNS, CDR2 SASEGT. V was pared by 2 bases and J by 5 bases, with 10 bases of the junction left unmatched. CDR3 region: CASSEKAGGPATEAFF. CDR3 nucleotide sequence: TGTGCCAGCAGTGAAAAGGCAGGGGGCCCGGCTACTGAAGCTTTCTTT.

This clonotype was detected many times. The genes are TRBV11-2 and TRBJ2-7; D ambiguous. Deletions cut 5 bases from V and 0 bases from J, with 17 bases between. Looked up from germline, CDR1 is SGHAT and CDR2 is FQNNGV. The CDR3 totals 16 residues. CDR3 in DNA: TGTGCCAGCAGCCCCCTAACCTTGGGATCCTCCTACGAGCAGTACTTC. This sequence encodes CASSPLTLGSSYEQYF.

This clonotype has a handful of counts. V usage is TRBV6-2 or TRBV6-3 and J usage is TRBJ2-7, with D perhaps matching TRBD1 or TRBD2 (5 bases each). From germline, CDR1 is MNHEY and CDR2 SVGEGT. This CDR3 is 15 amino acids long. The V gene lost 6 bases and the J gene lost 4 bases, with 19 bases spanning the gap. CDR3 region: CASRALIGTAYEQYF. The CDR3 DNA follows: TGTGCCAGCAGGGCCCTTATCGGGACGGCTTACGAGCAGTACTTC.

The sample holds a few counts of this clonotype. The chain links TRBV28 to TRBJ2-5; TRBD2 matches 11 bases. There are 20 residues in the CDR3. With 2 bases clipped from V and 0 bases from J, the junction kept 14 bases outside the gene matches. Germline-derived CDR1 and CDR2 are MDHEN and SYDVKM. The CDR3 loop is CASSLEGWLAGGTHQETQYF. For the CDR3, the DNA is TGTGCCAGCAGTTTAGAAGGTTGGCTAGCGGGGGGAACACACCAAGAGACCCAGTACTTC. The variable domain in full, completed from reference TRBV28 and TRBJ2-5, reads DVKVTQSSRYLVKRTGEKVFLECVQDMDHENMFWYRQDPGLGLRLIYFSYDVKMKEKGDIPEGYSVSREKKERFSLILESASTNQTSMYLCASSLEGWLAGGTHQETQYFGPGTRLLVL.

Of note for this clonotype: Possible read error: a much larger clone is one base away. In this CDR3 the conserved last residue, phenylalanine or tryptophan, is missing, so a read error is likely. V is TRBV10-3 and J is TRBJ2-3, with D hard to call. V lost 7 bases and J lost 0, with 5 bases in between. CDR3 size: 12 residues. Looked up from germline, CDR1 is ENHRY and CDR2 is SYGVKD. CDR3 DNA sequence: TGTGCCATCACCTCTAGCACAGATACGCAGTATATT. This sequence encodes CAITSSTDTQYI.

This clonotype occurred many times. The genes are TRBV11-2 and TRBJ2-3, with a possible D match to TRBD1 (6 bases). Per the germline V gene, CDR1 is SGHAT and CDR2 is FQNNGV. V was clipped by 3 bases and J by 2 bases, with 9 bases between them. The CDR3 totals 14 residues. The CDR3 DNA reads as TGTGCCAGCAGCTTGAAGGGGGACACAGATACGCAGTATTTT. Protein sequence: CASSLKGDTDTQYF.

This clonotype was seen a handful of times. The CDR3 spells CASSLLPGIMGTGELFF. In DNA form, the CDR3 reads TGCGCCAGCAGCCTACTTCCCGGGATAATGGGGACCGGGGAGCTGTTTTTT. The chain recombines TRBV5-1 with TRBJ2-2; D is perhaps TRBD2 (5 bases). The length of the CDR3 is 17 residues. V gave up 4 bases and J gave up 5 bases, with 21 bases separating them. Germline V gene lookup returns CDR1 SGHRS and CDR2 YFSETQ. Combining the CDR3 with reference TRBV5-1 and TRBJ2-2 gives the whole variable domain KAGVTQTPRYLIKTRGQQVTLSCSPISGHRSVSWYQQTPGQGLQFLFEYFSETQRNKGNFPGRFSGRQFSNSRSEMNVSTLELGDSALYLCASSLLPGIMGTGELFFGEGSRLTVL.

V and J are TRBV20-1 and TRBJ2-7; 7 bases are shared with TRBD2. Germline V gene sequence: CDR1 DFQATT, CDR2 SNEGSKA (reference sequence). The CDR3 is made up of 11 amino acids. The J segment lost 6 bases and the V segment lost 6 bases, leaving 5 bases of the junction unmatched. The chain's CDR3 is CSAGSGGEQYF. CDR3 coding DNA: TGCAGTGCAGGCTCGGGGGGCGAGCAGTACTTC.

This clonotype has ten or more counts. CDR3: CASSRGGLGPGANVLTF. CDR3 DNA: TGTGCCAGCAGCCGCGGTGGGTTGGGGCCAGGGGCCAACGTCCTGACTTTC. V is TRBV7-2 and J is TRBJ2-6; tentatively, D is TRBD1 (5 bases). The CDR3 is 17 residues long. Per germline, CDR1 SGHTA and CDR2 FQGNSA. V lost 5 bases, J lost 4 bases, and 18 bases lay in between.

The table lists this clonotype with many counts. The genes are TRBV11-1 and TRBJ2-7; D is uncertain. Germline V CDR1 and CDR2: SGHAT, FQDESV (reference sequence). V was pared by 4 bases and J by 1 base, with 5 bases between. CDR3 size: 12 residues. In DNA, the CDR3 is TGTGCCAGCAGCTCTACTTCCTACGAGCAGTACTTC. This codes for CASSSTSYEQYF.

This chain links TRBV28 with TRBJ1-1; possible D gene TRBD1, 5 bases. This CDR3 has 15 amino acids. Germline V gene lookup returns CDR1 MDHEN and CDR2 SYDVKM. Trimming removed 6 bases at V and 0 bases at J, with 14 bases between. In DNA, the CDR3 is TGTGCCAGCAGCCTTGAACGACAGATGAACACTGAAGCTTTCTTT. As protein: CASSLERQMNTEAFF.